These T cell receptor beta chains were read from a single sample in a study of cytomegalovirus exposure and HLA in healthy donors. Profiled with immunoSEQ multiplex PCR; TCRdb holds only in-frame clones, not every one. The sample carries 150,000 to 200,000 clones, about 86% recorded once. Material for sequencing was PBMCs. Receptors originate from a young woman in good health and CMV-seropositive. Each CDR3 is given with its conserved first and last residue.

j_call v_call cdr3_aa
TRBJ2-7 TRBV6-1 CASKRQGEYEQYF
TRBJ1-5 TRBV2 CASSEGGRPQHF
TRBJ2-7 TRBV15 CATSTAGLAGNEQYF
TRBJ2-4 TRBV19 CASSMVHARNIQYF
TRBJ1-2 TRBV19 CASSQEANYGYTF
TRBJ2-7 TRBV6-1 CASRIPGQSYEQYF
TRBJ2-7 TRBV7-8 CASSLAFREQYF
TRBJ2-7 TRBV4-3 CASSQDGLGEQYF
TRBJ2-3 TRBV6-1 CASSGDRGGTDTQYF
TRBJ2-1 TRBV4-1 CASSQGTSGGYNEQFF
TRBJ1-6 TRBV10-3 CAIRQGNSPLHF
TRBJ2-7 TRBV7-8 CASSFNSGLNYEQYF
TRBJ2-1 TRBV6-5 CASSYSISSEQFF
TRBJ2-7 TRBV6-5 CASRGQGASYEQYF
TRBJ2-3 TRBV7-6 CASSLAVGGLGEDTQYF
TRBJ1-2 TRBV7-9 CASSTGGGLEYGYTF
TRBJ1-5 TRBV9 CASSAPRGANQPQHF
TRBJ2-1 TRBV13 CASSLAPSGGVNEQFF
TRBJ1-2 TRBV6-5 CASSFGQGRNYGYTF
TRBJ1-2 TRBV9 CASSGTGNFDGYTF
TRBJ1-6 TRBV27 CASRQGENRGRKSYNSPLHF
TRBJ2-1 TRBV5-8 CASSLALSSYNEQFF
TRBJ1-1 TRBV2 CATFQDRGSAEAFF
TRBJ1-5 TRBV10-3 CAISDGFQPQHF
TRBJ1-4 TRBV5-1 CASSQTGSSEKLFF
TRBJ1-6 TRBV14 CASSQGQGFYNSPLHF
TRBJ2-5 TRBV5-1 CASSRGKETQYF
TRBJ1-2 TRBV6-5 CASRQGTASNYGYTF
TRBJ2-3 TRBV5-1 CASSQSLAGGTDTQYF
TRBJ2-5 TRBV5-4 CASSLTDQETQYF
TRBJ1-5 TRBV2 CASIRDTESNNQPQHF
TRBJ1-3 TRBV5-1 CASSLEPGLSGNTIYF
TRBJ2-2 TRBV9 CASSVQGTTGELFF
TRBJ2-3 TRBV11-2 CASSLGTSGESDTQYF
TRBJ2-1 TRBV6-5 CASSSHLAGGNNEQFF
TRBJ1-2 TRBV29-1 CSVTTGTGFGYTF
TRBJ2-7 TRBV15 CATSREGEVSNEQYF
TRBJ1-4 TRBV9 CASSTQGSTNEKLFF
TRBJ2-3 TRBV18 CASSLSGGATDTQYF
TRBJ2-7 TRBV6-6 CASIRGLGTIYEQYF
TRBJ1-1 TRBV6-5 CASSAPGNKAFF
TRBJ1-2 TRBV5-5 CASSRRGNYGYTF
TRBJ1-1 TRBV29-1 CSVSFVTEAFF
TRBJ1-5 TRBV28 CASSTQGFNQPQHF
TRBJ1-5 TRBV4-3 CASSPGQGVGQPQHF
TRBJ2-3 TRBV7-9 CASFRGGQITQSGTDTQYF
TRBJ2-5 TRBV6-5 CASREGGRGQETQYF
TRBJ2-1 TRBV5-1 CASSLDRVSYNEQFF
TRBJ1-6 TRBV4-2 CASSQDESGESPLHF
TRBJ2-2 TRBV9 CASSAYDRDNTGELFF
TRBJ1-2 TRBV6-5 CASSTGVSYGYTF
TRBJ1-2 TRBV7-9 CASSLDRKYGYTF
TRBJ2-3 TRBV20-1 CSARWRDTQYF
TRBJ1-5 TRBV28 CASSLVSGNNQPQHF
TRBJ2-3 TRBV27 CASSLWPPRLAGDRDTQYF
TRBJ2-3 TRBV4-2 CASSDGLAGLDTQYF
TRBJ2-7 TRBV19 CASSLTDQYEQYF
TRBJ2-3 TRBV5-3 CARSLGFDRGYTDTQYF